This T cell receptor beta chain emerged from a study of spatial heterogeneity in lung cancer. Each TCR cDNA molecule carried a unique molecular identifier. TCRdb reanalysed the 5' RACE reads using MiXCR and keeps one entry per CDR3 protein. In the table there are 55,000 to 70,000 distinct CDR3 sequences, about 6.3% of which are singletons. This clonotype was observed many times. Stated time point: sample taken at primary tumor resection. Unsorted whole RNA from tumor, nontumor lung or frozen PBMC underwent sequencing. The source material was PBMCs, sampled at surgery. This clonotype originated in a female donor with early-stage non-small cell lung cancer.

The DNA for the CDR3 is TGTGCCATCAGTTCCGGGACTGAGGGCACTGAAGCTTTCTTT. This encodes CAISSGTEGTEAFF. The genes are TRBV10-3 and TRBJ1-1, with D perhaps matching TRBD1 (5 bases). The ends were cut back, 5 bases at V and 4 bases at J, with 14 bases in the middle. The CDR3 has 14 residues. Germline V lookup: CDR1 ENHRY, CDR2 SYGVKD.